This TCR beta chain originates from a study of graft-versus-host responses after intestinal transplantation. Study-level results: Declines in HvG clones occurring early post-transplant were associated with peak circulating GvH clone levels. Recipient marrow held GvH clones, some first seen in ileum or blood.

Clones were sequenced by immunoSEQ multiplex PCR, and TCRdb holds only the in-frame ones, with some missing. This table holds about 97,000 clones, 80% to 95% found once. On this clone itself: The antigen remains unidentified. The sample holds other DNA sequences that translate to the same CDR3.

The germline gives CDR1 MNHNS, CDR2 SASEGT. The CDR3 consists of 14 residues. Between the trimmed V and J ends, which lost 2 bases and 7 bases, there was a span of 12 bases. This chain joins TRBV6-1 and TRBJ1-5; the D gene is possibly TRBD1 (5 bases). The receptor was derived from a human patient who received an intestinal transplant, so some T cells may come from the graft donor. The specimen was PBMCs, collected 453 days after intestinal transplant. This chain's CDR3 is CASSEWGLGQPQHF. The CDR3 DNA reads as TGTGCCAGCAGTGAATGGGGGTTGGGGCAGCCCCAGCATTTT.